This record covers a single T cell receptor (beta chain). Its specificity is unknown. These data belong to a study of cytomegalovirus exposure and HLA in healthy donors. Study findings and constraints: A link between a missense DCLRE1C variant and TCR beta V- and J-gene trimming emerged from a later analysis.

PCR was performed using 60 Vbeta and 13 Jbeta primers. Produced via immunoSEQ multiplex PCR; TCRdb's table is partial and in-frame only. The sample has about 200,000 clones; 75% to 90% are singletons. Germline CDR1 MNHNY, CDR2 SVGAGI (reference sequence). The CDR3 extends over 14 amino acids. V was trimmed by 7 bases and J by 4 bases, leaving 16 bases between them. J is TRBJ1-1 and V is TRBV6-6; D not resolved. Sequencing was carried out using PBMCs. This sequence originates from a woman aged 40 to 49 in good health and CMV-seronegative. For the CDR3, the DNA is TGTGCCAGCATCAAAGAGCCAAGAGGCACTGAAGCTTTCTTT. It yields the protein CASIKEPRGTEAFF.